The 20 T cell receptor beta chains below all came from one sample that was sequenced in a study of beta chain features in type 1 diabetes. The authors reverse transcribed all of the isolated RNA, so sequencing captured expressed TCRB transcripts. Some clones are missing from TCRdb's copy, which holds only in-frame ones; the method was immunoSEQ multiplex PCR. The sample carries roughly 450,000 clones, roughly 10% recorded once. Sequencing input: naive CD4+ T cells from blood. These receptors were obtained from a woman aged 18-30 years in good health.

This clone was seen a handful of times. The chain links TRBV7-3 to TRBJ2-1, with D possibly being TRBD2 (5 bases). This CDR3 is 13 amino acids long. Per germline, CDR1 SGHTA and CDR2 FQGTGA. The ends were cut back, 8 bases at V and 0 bases at J, with 8 bases in the middle. The CDR3 here is CASSRDSYNEQFF. The CDR3 nucleotides are TGTGCCAGCTCTCGGGACTCCTACAATGAGCAGTTCTTC. The full variable domain, in which reference TRBV7-3 and TRBJ2-1 provide the parts outside the CDR3, is GAGVSQTPSNKVTEKGKYVELRCDPISGHTALYWYRQSLGQGPEFLIYFQGTGAADDSGLPNDRFFAVRPEGSVSTLKIQRTERGDSAVYLCASSRDSYNEQFFGPGTRLTVL.

This clone showed up just a few times. The chain recombines TRBV30 with TRBJ2-5; TRBD2 matches at 14 bases. This CDR3 has 18 residues. V gave up 0 bases and J gave up 5 bases; unmatched junction bases: 11. CDR1 is GTSNPN and CDR2 is SVGIG in the germline V gene (reference sequence). CDR3 nucleotide sequence: TGTGCCTGGAGTGTGGCGGGACTAGCGGGAGTATCGCGGGAGACCCAGTACTTC. It encodes CAWSVAGLAGVSRETQYF.

Only a few counts were recorded for this clone. This chain connects TRBV27 to TRBJ2-3; D remains unclear. With 5 bases removed from V and 0 bases from J, the gap between germline ends came to 9 bases. The CDR3 is made up of 14 amino acids. Germline CDR1 MNHEY, CDR2 SMNVEV (reference sequence). In nucleotides, the CDR3 is TGTGCCAGCAGTCTCGAGCGCAGCACAGATACGCAGTATTTT. Its translation is CASSLERSTDTQYF.

This clone was seen only a few times. The chain joins TRBV19 to TRBJ1-1, with TRBD1 identical over 9 bases. The CDR3 runs 16 residues. J gave up 5 bases and V 3 bases, and 10 bases lay outside the gene matches. The germline gives CDR1 LNHDA, CDR2 SQIVND (reference sequence). The CDR3: CASSIQPGQGGTEAFF. CDR3 DNA sequence: TGTGCCAGTAGTATTCAACCGGGACAGGGAGGAACTGAAGCTTTCTTT.

The chain employs TRBV27 and TRBJ2-1; TRBD1 might be the D (6 bases). The V gene lost 8 bases and the J gene lost 6 bases, with 17 bases spanning the gap. There are 14 residues in the CDR3. The germline V gene has CDR1 MNHEY and CDR2 SMNVEV (reference sequence). CDR3 in DNA: TGTGCCAGCGGGCCGGGACATTGGCGCAATGAGCAGTTCTTC. It codes for CASGPGHWRNEQFF.

The chain joins TRBV7-2 to TRBJ2-1; D not certain. The germline gives CDR1 SGHTA, CDR2 FQGNSA. The V end was cut by 3 bases, the J end by 0 bases, with 21 bases between. The CDR3 consists of 19 residues. The CDR3 sequence: CASSFRLKVDGSSYNEQFF. DNA of the CDR3: TGTGCCAGCAGCTTCCGTTTAAAGGTTGACGGTAGCTCCTACAATGAGCAGTTCTTC.

This clone has more than one count but fewer than ten. This sequence joins TRBV18 and TRBJ2-3, with 7 nucleotides matching TRBD1. The CDR3 sequence is 15 residues long. V lost 1 base to trimming and J lost 1 base; unmatched junction nucleotides: 2. Germline V CDR1 and CDR2: KGHSH, LQKENI. The CDR3 region is CASSPLGTGTDTQYF. CDR3 bases: TGTGCCAGCTCACCACTTGGGACAGGCACAGATACGCAGTATTTT.

This clone was observed a handful of times. V is TRBV9 and J is TRBJ2-3; D might be TRBD1 (5 bases). Per germline, CDR1 SGDLS and CDR2 YYNGEE. CDR3 size: 14 residues. The germline V and J ends were trimmed by 4 bases and 4 bases, with 13 bases remaining between them. The CDR3, as DNA: TGTGCCAGCAGCACAACCAGCAGGGCAGATACGCAGTATTTT. Translation gives CASSTTSRADTQYF. The complete variable domain, with remaining parts taken from reference TRBV9 and TRBJ2-3, reads DSGVTQTPKHLITATGQRVTLRCSPRSGDLSVYWYQQSLDQGLQFLIQYYNGEERAKGNILERFSAQQFPDLHSELNLSSLELGDSALYFCASSTTSRADTQYFGPGTRLTVL.

CDR3 in DNA: TGTGCCAGCAGCTTCACTCGGGGGTCCTACAATGAGCAGTTCTTC. The encoded protein is CASSFTRGSYNEQFF. The chain is built from TRBV7-2 and TRBJ2-1; D may be TRBD2 (6 bases). Germline-derived CDR1 and CDR2 are SGHTA and FQGNSA. V lost 3 bases and J 1 base, leaving 10 bases between the germline ends. The CDR3 runs 15 residues.

This clone was seen a few times. This rearrangement joins TRBV28 to TRBJ2-2; unclear D gene. With 4 bases removed from V and 5 bases from J, the gap between germline ends came to 17 bases. Germline CDR1 is MDHEN and CDR2 is SYDVKM. The CDR3 sequence is 16 residues long. CDR3 sequence reads: CASSWVRPSGTGELFF. In DNA form, the CDR3 reads TGTGCCAGCAGTTGGGTGAGACCATCGGGTACCGGGGAGCTGTTTTTT.

On this clone: This sequence may be a read error, since a much larger clone differs from it by one base. This chain uses TRBV7-2 with TRBJ2-7, with TRBD1 identical over 7 bases. The CDR3 covers 13 residues. V was pared by 3 bases and J by 3 bases, with 2 bases of the junction left unmatched. Germline loops: CDR1 SGHTA, CDR2 FQGNSA. CDR3 protein: CASSFRDSYEQYV. The DNA for the CDR3 is TGTGCCAGCAGCTTTCGGGACAGCTACGAGCAGTACGTC.

This clone was seen only a few times. The rearrangement links TRBV7-2 to TRBJ1-5; D is unresolved. Trimming cost V 5 bases and J 2 bases, with 19 bases left between them. Germline CDR1 SGHTA, CDR2 FQGNSA. The CDR3 extends over 17 amino acids. The CDR3 DNA reads as TGTGCCAGCAGCCTACATGGTCGGGCGAACGGCAATCAGCCCCAGCATTTT. Translated: CASSLHGRANGNQPQHF.

The chain is built from TRBV4-3 and TRBJ2-5, with D hard to call. Germline loops: CDR1 LGHNA, CDR2 YSLEER. The CDR3 has 14 residues. V shed 1 base and J shed 5 bases, with 11 bases lying between them. Written as DNA, the CDR3 is TGCGCCAGCAGCCAAGGGGTTCGGCGGGAGACCCAGTACTTC. This codes for CASSQGVRRETQYF.

The chain couples TRBV7-6 to TRBJ2-5, with a tentative D call TRBD1 (5 bases). Trimming cost V 3 bases and J 5 bases, with 28 bases left between them. This CDR3 spans 19 amino acids. The germline V gene has CDR1 SGHVS and CDR2 FNYEAQ. This chain's CDR3 is CASSFRYYGQGQLTETQYF. The CDR3 coding sequence is TGTGCCAGCAGCTTTCGATATTACGGCCAGGGTCAATTGACGGAGACCCAGTACTTC.

The rearrangement links TRBV7-3 to TRBJ2-7, with unresolved D. The CDR3 is 14 residues long. V was pared by 3 bases and J by 5 bases, with 14 bases between. CDR1 and CDR2 from the germline V gene are SGHTA and FQGTGA. CDR3 in DNA: TGTGCCAGCAGCTTCGGAGATCCTGGGGACGAGCAGTACTTC. The encoded protein is CASSFGDPGDEQYF.

This clone was observed a few times. The chain joins TRBV29-1 to TRBJ2-5; unclear D gene. With the DNA end fitting TRBJ2-7 better, the J assignment may be wrong. The CDR3 loop spans 12 amino acids. Looked up from germline, CDR1 is SQVTM and CDR2 is ANQGSEA. The CDR3 spells CSGLGLSYEQYF. In DNA, the CDR3 is TGCAGCGGCCTGGGCCTTTCCTACGAGCAGTACTTC.

The V and J genes are TRBV5-1 and TRBJ2-6; TRBD1 matches 8 bases. This CDR3 region has 17 residues. The germline V gene encodes CDR1 SGHRS and CDR2 YFSETQ. Germline trimming cut 3 bases from V and 0 bases from J; bases unmatched to any gene: 5. In DNA, the CDR3 is TGCGCCAGCAGCTCTGGACAGGGATTCTCTGGGGCCAACGTCCTGACTTTC. Amino acids: CASSSGQGFSGANVLTF. The variable domain in full, with the rest retrieved from reference TRBV5-1 and TRBJ2-6, is KAGVTQTPRYLIKTRGQQVTLSCSPISGHRSVSWYQQTPGQGLQFLFEYFSETQRNKGNFPGRFSGRQFSNSRSEMNVSTLELGDSALYLCASSSGQGFSGANVLTFGAGSRLTVL.

The table lists this clone with a few counts. This chain joins TRBV5-4 and TRBJ2-1, with 11 nucleotides matching TRBD2. Losses at the gene ends were 4 bases for V and 7 bases for J; bases not matched to a gene: 7. CDR3 size: 15 residues. The germline V gene has CDR1 SGHNT and CDR2 YYREEE (reference sequence). In DNA form, the CDR3 reads TGTGCCAGCAGCGGAGCCGGGACTAGCGGAAATGAGCAGTTCTTC. This sequence encodes CASSGAGTSGNEQFF. Full variable domain (missing parts from reference TRBV5-4 and TRBJ2-1): ETGVTQSPTHLIKTRGQQVTLRCSSQSGHNTVSWYQQALGQGPQFIFQYYREEENGRGNFPPRFSGLQFPNYSSELNVNALELDDSALYLCASSGAGTSGNEQFFGPGTRLTVL.

The rearrangement links TRBV10-3 to TRBJ2-2; 13 nucleotides agree with TRBD2. The CDR3 is 18 residues long. V gave up 7 bases and J gave up 0 bases; unmatched junction bases: 8. Germline V CDR1 and CDR2: ENHRY, SYGVKD. CDR3 protein: CAINPGLAGATNTGELFF. CDR3 DNA: TGTGCCATCAATCCCGGACTAGCGGGAGCAACGAACACCGGGGAGCTGTTTTTT.

The chain employs TRBV27 and TRBJ2-1, with 7 bases lining up with TRBD1. Germline V gives CDR1 MNHEY, CDR2 SMNVEV (reference sequence). This CDR3 has 15 amino acids. V lost 6 bases to trimming and J lost 4 bases; unmatched junction nucleotides: 9. CDR3 region: CASSLTGQIYNEQFF. The CDR3, as DNA: TGTGCCAGCAGCTTAACGGGACAGATATACAATGAGCAGTTCTTC.